This T cell receptor beta chain was captured by sequencing in a study of OX40 agonist ivuxolimab in advanced cancers. Using immunoSEQ multiplex PCR, the repertoire was profiled, and TCRdb retains in-frame clones only, with some absent. The table includes over 45,000 clones, 80% to 90% detected once. Trimming took off 0 bases at V and 8 bases at J, with 20 bases between the two ends. Germline assignment: CDR1 SGHDT and CDR2 YYEEEE. The CDR3 covers 17 residues. The chain uses TRBV5-6 and TRBJ1-4, with D perhaps matching TRBD1 (6 bases). Specimen: CD4+ or CD8+ T cells sorted from blood, collected in a trial of the OX40 agonist ivuxolimab. This TCR was sampled from an adult with an advanced solid tumor such as melanoma, head and neck, liver or kidney cancer. CDR3 loop: CASSLGPRQATGEKLFF. The CDR3 nucleotides read TGTGCCAGCAGCTTGGGGCCTCGACAGGCTACGGGGGAAAAACTGTTTTTT.